The clone carrying this T cell receptor beta chain was counted many times. What it binds is not known. This sample was taken from a study of neurological immune-mediated disorders. V lost 5 bases to trimming and J lost 1 base; unmatched junction nucleotides: 3. Germline loops: CDR1 ENHRY, CDR2 SYGVKD. The CDR3 spans 14 residues. Study results and limitations: Private repertoires in all groups were suggested by the absence of shared CDR3 amino acid sequences among expanded clones across subjects. HTLV-1-associated myelopathy showed the most TCR clonal expansion; multiple sclerosis the least, below healthy controls. Neither clinical nor MRI features showed any association with the multiple sclerosis repertoire cluster, and the authors stated that larger cohorts are needed.

Source material was 2 million unsorted PBMCs, stored at -80 °C in RNAlater. MiXCR, applied by TCRdb to the 5' RACE reads, yields one record per CDR3 protein. Here the sample spans roughly 62,000 distinct CDR3 sequences, 3% to 4% being singletons. Source material: PBMCs. This sequence joins TRBV10-3 and TRBJ2-7; 9 bases agree with TRBD1. The sequence was obtained from a woman between 45 and 65 years old with multiple sclerosis. The CDR3 reads CAISTGTGSYEQYF. The CDR3 nucleotides read TGTGCCATCAGTACCGGGACAGGGTCCTACGAGCAGTACTTC.